The 30 T cell receptor beta chains below come from one sample, sequenced in a study of T cell responses to AZD1222 COVID-19 vaccine. TCRdb's copy holds only in-frame clones and misses some; the assay was immunoSEQ multiplex PCR. The table shows some 98,000 clones, with 70% to 90% occurring only once. The sample consisted of peripheral blood, taken on day 0 of AZD1222 vaccination. These TCRs come from an adult in good health.

This chain joins TRBV3-1 (or the pseudogene TRBV3-2) and TRBJ2-1, with D possibly matching TRBD1 (7 bases). In germline, CDR1 is LGHDT, CDR2 YNNKEL (reference sequence). The CDR3 length is 17 residues. V was cut by 4 bases and J by 2 bases, with 18 bases left in between. For the CDR3, the DNA is TGTGCCAGCAGCCTTCGGAGGGGGCCCCCGCCCTACAATGAGCAGTTCTTC. Translation: CASSLRRGPPPYNEQFF.

The J gene is TRBJ2-3, the V gene TRBV5-1, with 9 nucleotides matching TRBD1. The trim removed 4 bases at V and 3 bases at J, leaving 9 bases unmatched. There are 16 residues in the CDR3. Germline V gene lookup returns CDR1 SGHRS and CDR2 YFSETQ. CDR3 in amino acids: CASSAAQGAGTDTQYF. The CDR3 nucleotides read TGCGCCAGCAGCGCTGCACAGGGGGCAGGGACAGATACGCAGTATTTT.

The chain links TRBV5-4 to TRBJ1-1; possible D gene TRBD1, 5 bases. From germline, CDR1 is SGHNT and CDR2 YYREEE (reference sequence). The V and J ends lost 0 bases and 7 bases respectively, with 13 bases between them. The CDR3 runs 14 residues. CDR3 loop: CASSLGGEASEAFF. The CDR3 nucleotides read TGTGCCAGCAGCTTGGGGGGCGAAGCTAGTGAAGCTTTCTTT.

This chain uses TRBV21-1 with TRBJ1-6; the D segment call TRBD1 is taken from the table without a DNA check. TRBV21-1 is a known pseudogene. The CDR3 spans 11 residues. This CDR3 is CASNRCSPLHF. The DNA of the CDR3 is TGTGCCAGCAACAGGTGCTCACCCCTCCACTTT.

V and J are TRBV5-1 and TRBJ1-1, with 7 bases that match TRBD1. The V gene end was trimmed by 7 bases and the J gene end by 0 bases; junction bases not matched to a gene: 9. Germline CDR1 is SGHRS and CDR2 is YFSETQ. The CDR3 spans 15 residues. The CDR3 DNA reads TGCGCCAGCGAAGCAGGGGGTTCAATGAACACTGAAGCTTTCTTT. Protein: CASEAGGSMNTEAFF.

This chain's CDR3 is CASSLAGSPGSPLHF. CDR3 DNA: TGTGCCAGCAGCTTAGCTGGCAGCCCAGGTTCACCCCTCCACTTT. The chain recombines TRBV7-2 with TRBJ1-6, with no clear D. The germline gives CDR1 SGHTA, CDR2 FQGNSA. The CDR3 contains 15 residues. V was cut by 0 bases and J by 9 bases, with 12 bases left in between.

The rearrangement links TRBV3-1 (or the pseudogene TRBV3-2) to TRBJ1-2; D might be TRBD1 (5 bases). The germline CDR1 and CDR2 sequences are LGHDT and YNNKEL (reference sequence). The CDR3 spans 11 residues. Trimming took off 5 bases at V and 8 bases at J, with 9 bases between the two ends. The CDR3 here is CASSRGRGYTF. In DNA form, the CDR3 reads TGTGCCAGCAGCAGGGGAAGGGGCTACACCTTC.

J is TRBJ1-2 and V is TRBV6-5; TRBD1 agrees at 8 bases. The J segment lost 1 base and the V segment lost 2 bases, leaving 6 bases of the junction unmatched. Looked up from germline, CDR1 is MNHEY and CDR2 is SVGAGI. This CDR3 is 16 amino acids long. Here the CDR3 DNA reads TGTGCCAGCAGTTACCAGGGGGCTGGCCTTAACTATGGCTACACCTTC. Protein: CASSYQGAGLNYGYTF.

This chain links TRBV7-2 with TRBJ1-1; D is undetermined. Germline V gene data show CDR1 as SGHTA and CDR2 as FQGNSA. This CDR3 region has 14 residues. Between the trimmed V and J ends, which lost 5 bases and 4 bases, there was a span of 14 bases. The CDR3 nucleotides are TGTGCCAGCAGCCCGGGGAGGTGGAGCACTGAAGCTTTCTTT. Its protein product is CASSPGRWSTEAFF.

The rearrangement joins TRBV10-2 to TRBJ1-5; D might be TRBD1 (6 bases). CDR1 and CDR2 from the germline V gene are WSHSY and SAAADI. The CDR3 loop spans 17 amino acids. Trimming took off 0 bases at V and 0 bases at J, with 12 bases between the two ends. CDR3 coding DNA: TGCGCCAGCAGTGAGTCGCACAGGGTTTATAGCAATCAGCCCCAGCATTTT. Residues: CASSESHRVYSNQPQHF.

This chain uses TRBV10-1 with TRBJ2-5, with no clear D. Germline values: CDR1 WNHNN, CDR2 SYGVQD (reference sequence). This CDR3 comprises 14 residues. Trimming left V 7 bases short and J 2 bases short, with 14 bases between. The CDR3 DNA sequence: TGCGCCAGCAACTCCCGCGACTGGCAAGAGACCCAGTACTTC. It yields the protein CASNSRDWQETQYF.

The V and J genes are TRBV19 and TRBJ1-4; D is undetermined. V gave up 2 bases and J gave up 6 bases, with 13 bases separating them. Germline assignment: CDR1 LNHDA and CDR2 SQIVND (reference sequence). CDR3 size: 15 residues. CDR3 sequence: CASSIQTRRDEKLFF. The CDR3 DNA follows: TGTGCCAGTAGTATACAAACGAGGCGGGATGAAAAACTGTTTTTT.

In DNA, the CDR3 is TGTGCAAGTCGCTTAGCCAGACAGGTTAACTATGGCTACACCTTC. Its protein product is CASRLARQVNYGYTF. This rearrangement joins TRBV12-2 to TRBJ1-2; the D call of TRBD1 is as the table states it, not checked on the DNA. TRBV12-2 is a pseudogene locus. This CDR3 has 15 amino acids.

This chain links TRBV29-1 with TRBJ1-1; 9 positions match TRBD1. V trimming: 3 bases; J trimming: 6 bases; junction bases outside the gene matches: 8. Germline V CDR1 and CDR2: SQVTM, ANQGSEA. CDR3 length equals 14 residues. The CDR3 protein is CSVDSGTGLPEAFF. The CDR3 DNA follows: TGCAGCGTTGACTCCGGGACAGGGCTCCCTGAAGCTTTCTTT.

The chain has TRBV6-5 and TRBJ1-2, with TRBD1 matching 7 bases. With V trimmed by 7 bases and J by 7 bases, 9 bases remained unmatched. From germline, CDR1 is MNHEY and CDR2 SVGAGI. This CDR3 spans 13 amino acids. The DNA of the CDR3 is TGTGCCAGCACCGGGACAGCAGAGGGTGGCTACACCTTC. Translated, it gives CASTGTAEGGYTF.

The V and J genes are TRBV5-4 and TRBJ2-5; D unclear. With 4 bases removed from V and 5 bases from J, the gap between germline ends came to 18 bases. The CDR3 is made up of 15 amino acids. Germline V lookup: CDR1 SGHNT, CDR2 YYREEE (reference sequence). CDR3: CASSPETAPSETQYF. The CDR3 DNA reads as TGTGCCAGCAGCCCCGAGACCGCCCCTAGTGAGACCCAGTACTTC.

This chain joins TRBV7-9 and TRBJ1-4; D is unresolved. CDR3 length equals 12 residues. With 0 bases removed from V and 6 bases from J, the gap between germline ends came to 2 bases. Germline values: CDR1 SEHNR, CDR2 FQNEAQ (reference sequence). For the CDR3, the DNA is TGTGCCAGCAGCTTAGCCTATGAAAAACTGTTTTTT. Translating it yields CASSLAYEKLFF.

V is TRBV30 and J is TRBJ2-1; 13 nucleotides line up with TRBD2. Germline CDR1 reads GTSNPN; CDR2 reads SVGIG (reference sequence). Losses at the gene ends were 0 bases for V and 2 bases for J; bases not matched to a gene: 1. This CDR3 is 16 amino acids long. CDR3 sequence reads: CAWSVGTSGAYNEQFF. The CDR3 DNA follows: TGTGCCTGGAGTGTGGGGACTAGCGGGGCCTACAATGAGCAGTTCTTC.

The chain uses TRBV7-2 and TRBJ2-5; 10 positions match TRBD2. The trim removed 0 bases at V and 2 bases at J, leaving 9 bases unmatched. CDR3 length: 18 residues. Germline CDR1 and CDR2: SGHTA and FQGNSA. The CDR3 coding sequence is TGTGCCAGCAGCTTAGCGAGTAGCGGGGGGACTCCACAAGAGACCCAGTACTTC. It translates to CASSLASSGGTPQETQYF.

This chain links TRBV2 with TRBJ1-1; TRBD1 matches at 10 bases. Looked up from germline, CDR1 is SNHLY and CDR2 is FYNNEI. The V segment lost 6 bases and the J segment 1 base; nucleotides outside the gene matches: 5. The CDR3 has 15 residues. The DNA for the CDR3 is TGTGCCAGCAGCCGGGACAGGGGATGGAACACTGAAGCTTTCTTT. This encodes CASSRDRGWNTEAFF.

The chain employs TRBV28 and TRBJ1-5; D ambiguous. The CDR3 has 14 residues. The V gene lost 2 bases and the J gene lost 5 bases, with 10 bases spanning the gap. Germline V gives CDR1 MDHEN, CDR2 SYDVKM. CDR3 amino acids: CASSLGLGDQPQHF. DNA for the CDR3: TGTGCCAGCAGTTTAGGCCTCGGGGATCAGCCCCAGCATTTT.

The table lists this clone with a few counts. The chain carries TRBV9 and TRBJ1-1; 8 positions agree with TRBD1. Germline trimming cut 4 bases from V and 3 bases from J; bases unmatched to any gene: 5. The V gene's germline CDR1 is SGDLS and CDR2 YYNGEE. CDR3 length equals 14 residues. The CDR3 loop is CASSRTGRDTEAFF. The CDR3 nucleotides are TGTGCCAGCAGCCGGACAGGGAGGGACACTGAAGCTTTCTTT.

The V gene is TRBV7-3, the J gene TRBJ2-7; 9 bases fit TRBD1. The junction had 5 bases not matched to a gene; V was cut back by 2 bases and J by 3 bases. The CDR3 extends over 15 amino acids. Germline V gene sequence: CDR1 SGHTA, CDR2 FQGTGA. Here the CDR3 reads CASSLGTGIGYEQYF. The CDR3 DNA is TGTGCCAGCAGCTTAGGGACAGGGATCGGCTACGAGCAGTACTTC.

The rearrangement links TRBV28 to TRBJ1-1; perhaps TRBD1 as D (5 bases). This CDR3 is built from 15 residues. Germline V gene lookup returns CDR1 MDHEN and CDR2 SYDVKM. V lost 6 bases and J lost 0, with 14 bases in between. The CDR3 sequence is CASSRPGAMNTEAFF. Here the CDR3 DNA reads TGTGCCAGCAGCAGACCTGGGGCAATGAACACTGAAGCTTTCTTT.

V and J are TRBV7-2 and TRBJ2-7; D is possibly TRBD1 (6 bases). The germline CDR1 and CDR2 sequences are SGHTA and FQGNSA. Trimming took 3 bases from V and 3 from J, leaving 15 bases between them. This CDR3 spans 15 amino acids. This CDR3 is CASSLDPTRGYEQYF. CDR3 DNA sequence: TGTGCCAGCAGCTTGGACCCTACCAGGGGCTACGAGCAGTACTTC.

This sequence joins TRBV18 and TRBJ1-2; D remains unclear. Germline CDR1 is KGHSH and CDR2 is LQKENI. The CDR3 is 14 amino acids. V lost 2 bases and J lost 2, with 9 bases in between. The CDR3 loop reads CASSPGLGNYGYTF. The CDR3 DNA reads as TGTGCCAGCTCACCAGGCTTGGGGAACTATGGCTACACCTTC.

This clone was counted a single time. This chain uses TRBV6-5 with TRBJ1-2; 8 positions agree with TRBD1. The CDR3 is made up of 16 amino acids. Germline CDR1 is MNHEY and CDR2 is SVGAGI. The V segment lost 4 bases and the J segment 4 bases; nucleotides outside the gene matches: 11. CDR3 sequence (DNA): TGTGCCAGCAGTTCCAGCTCGCAGGGGGCCTTCTATGGCTACACCTTC. Protein sequence: CASSSSSQGAFYGYTF.

The sample holds a few counts of this clone. This rearrangement joins TRBV19 to TRBJ2-7, with 9 bases identical to TRBD1. In germline, CDR1 is LNHDA, CDR2 SQIVND (reference sequence). The length of the CDR3 is 13 residues. J gave up 4 bases and V 4 bases, and 2 bases lay outside the gene matches. The chain's CDR3 is CASSRDRDYEQYF. CDR3 DNA: TGTGCCAGTAGTAGGGACAGGGATTACGAGCAGTACTTC.

V gene TRBV4-3 combines with J gene TRBJ2-2; D gene uncertain. The length of the CDR3 is 16 residues. The germline CDR1 and CDR2 sequences are LGHNA and YSLEER. The V and J ends lost 4 bases and 3 bases respectively, with 15 bases between them. CDR3: CASSRELILDTGELFF. The CDR3 nucleotides read TGCGCCAGCAGCCGCGAGCTGATTCTAGACACCGGGGAGCTGTTTTTT.

The genes are TRBV27 and TRBJ2-3; 7 nucleotides line up with TRBD1. V lost 5 bases to trimming and J lost 6 bases; unmatched junction nucleotides: 8. CDR1 is MNHEY and CDR2 is SMNVEV in the germline V gene (reference sequence). CDR3 length: 14 residues. The CDR3 here is CASSPLPQGDTQYF. CDR3 DNA sequence: TGTGCCAGCAGTCCCCTGCCACAGGGGGATACGCAGTATTTT.